The entry below describes one T cell receptor beta chain. These data come from a study of blood T cell repertoires in COVID-19. As for the study in general: Whether acute or convalescent, the COVID-19 samples came from the United States, Italy and Spain. T cells, B-cell-depleted T cells, or PBMCs provided the cDNA or gDNA that served as material.

As handled by the study authors: Reference gene primer amplification gave estimated nucleated cell counts. TCRdb's copy holds only in-frame clones and misses some; the assay was immunoSEQ multiplex PCR. D and trimming were read from the DNA, whereas the V and J calls and clone size are those reported in that table. Counted here are 250,000 or so clones, about 85% occurring once; the ten biggest clones make up under 4%. The sample comprised peripheral blood. The sequence was obtained from a young man with active or convalescent COVID-19.

The CDR3 spells CASRAGTSGFWSSYNEQFF. CDR3 nucleotide sequence: TGTGCCAGCAGGGCCGGGACTAGCGGGTTCTGGAGCTCCTACAATGAGCAGTTCTTC. The genes are TRBV2 and TRBJ2-1, with TRBD2 matching over 12 bases. The CDR3 spans 19 residues. V dropped 6 bases and J dropped 0; count of bases not matched to a gene: 12. The V gene's germline CDR1 is SNHLY and CDR2 FYNNEI.